This T cell receptor beta chain was sequenced in a study of blood T cell repertoires in COVID-19. Study as a whole: Donors in the United States, Italy and Spain gave samples during acute or convalescent COVID-19. PBMCs, B-cell-depleted T cells, or T cells were the source of the cDNA or gDNA that made up the material.

This clone was counted many times. In the original analysis: Cell counts per sample came from amplifying reference gene primers. Clones were read by immunoSEQ multiplex PCR, and TCRdb kept only the in-frame ones, dropping some. V, J and clone size are taken as reported in that table, and D and trimming were inferred from the DNA itself. The sample has about 74,000 clones, about four fifths seen once. This CDR3 contains 16 residues. Trimming took off 7 bases at V and 1 base at J, with 17 bases between the two ends. Germline loops: CDR1 MNHNY, CDR2 SVGAGI (reference sequence). V gene TRBV6-6 combines with J gene TRBJ1-5; D possibly corresponds to TRBD1 (5 bases). The sample comprised peripheral blood. The receptor's source is a man between 65 and 85 years old with acute or convalescent COVID-19. CDR3 sequence (DNA): TGTGCCAGCAACCCCCGCGGGGGAGGCAGCAATCAGCCCCAGCATTTT. Protein: CASNPRGGGSNQPQHF.